The next 26 T cell receptor beta chains were all read from a single sample in a study of blood T cell repertoires in COVID-19. Using immunoSEQ multiplex PCR, the repertoire was profiled, and TCRdb retains in-frame clones only, with some absent. The sample consists of 150,000 to 250,000 clones, around 94% of them appearing once. Input material: peripheral blood. All receptors come from a man aged 25 to 40 with COVID-19, enrolled during active disease.

This clone has a handful of counts. The V call is TRBV4-1, the J call TRBJ2-7; D is possibly TRBD1 (5 bases). The V end lost 4 bases, the J end lost 3 bases, and 7 bases lay between the germline ends. Germline CDR1 and CDR2: MGHRA and YSYEKL. This CDR3 spans 12 amino acids. The CDR3 protein is CASSPDSYEQYF. The DNA for the CDR3 is TGCGCCAGCAGCCCTGACAGCTACGAGCAGTACTTC.

This chain connects TRBV5-1 to TRBJ1-4, with 12 positions matching TRBD1. Germline V gene sequence: CDR1 SGHRS, CDR2 YFSETQ. This CDR3 is built from 16 residues. V dropped 4 bases and J dropped 6; count of bases not matched to a gene: 7. CDR3 nucleotides: TGCGCCAGCAGCATACTTGGGACAGGGGGCGATGAAAAACTGTTTTTT. Protein: CASSILGTGGDEKLFF.

This clone was detected only once. The chain combines TRBV5-4 with TRBJ1-2; D is possibly TRBD1 (5 bases). Germline lookup yields CDR1 SGHNT and CDR2 YYREEE (reference sequence). V was trimmed by 4 bases and J by 1 base, leaving 11 bases between them. The CDR3 has 14 amino acids. The CDR3 region has the DNA TGTGCCAGCAGCCGAGACCAGGGTAACTATGGCTACACCTTC. It translates to CASSRDQGNYGYTF.

This clone was counted a single time. The CDR3 sequence: CASSRGGLAMNNEQFF. The CDR3, as DNA: TGTGCCAGCAGCCGGGGGGGACTAGCGATGAACAATGAGCAGTTCTTC. The J gene is TRBJ2-1, the V gene TRBV14; the match to TRBD2 covers 10 bases. Germline-derived CDR1 and CDR2 are SGHDN and FVKESK. The CDR3 is made up of 16 amino acids. With 4 bases clipped from V and 5 bases from J, the junction kept 8 bases outside the gene matches.

This chain uses TRBV10-2 with TRBJ1-6, with TRBD1 matching 8 bases. The germline V gene encodes CDR1 WSHSY and CDR2 SAAADI. J was trimmed by 7 bases and V by 1 base; bases with no gene match: 3. The CDR3 consists of 15 residues. CDR3 sequence reads: CASSELGDRNSPLHF. The CDR3 bases are TGCGCCAGCAGTGAGTTGGGGGACAGGAATTCACCCCTCCACTTT.

This clone was found a few times. The chain employs TRBV10-3 and TRBJ2-6; 8 positions agree with TRBD1. This CDR3 has 18 residues. Germline V gene lookup returns CDR1 ENHRY and CDR2 SYGVKD. V lost 6 bases, J lost 1 base, and 11 bases stayed unmatched. The CDR3 sequence: CAISGAGTGLSGANVLTF. The CDR3 coding sequence is TGTGCCATCAGCGGGGCCGGGACAGGACTTTCTGGGGCCAACGTCCTGACTTTC.

This clone was observed a handful of times. The chain joins TRBV6-1 to TRBJ1-2; D is undetermined. Germline CDR1 is MNHNS and CDR2 is SASEGT. The CDR3 loop spans 15 amino acids. V lost 1 base and J lost 0, with 9 bases in between. The CDR3 DNA reads TGTGCCAGCAGTGAAGACGTGGGAGCTAACTATGGCTACACCTTC. The encoded protein is CASSEDVGANYGYTF.

This sequence joins TRBV5-1 and TRBJ2-3; D is undetermined. CDR1 is SGHRS and CDR2 is YFSETQ in the germline V gene. V gave up 2 bases and J gave up 0 bases, with 10 bases separating them. The CDR3 covers 15 residues. The CDR3 DNA follows: TGCGCCAGCAGCTTCCCGGTTGCAAGCACAGATACGCAGTATTTT. Amino acids: CASSFPVASTDTQYF.

This sequence joins TRBV10-3 and TRBJ1-3, with TRBD1 as a possible D gene (6 bases). Trimming stripped 3 bases from V and 4 bases from J, with 7 bases between. CDR3 length: 13 residues. Germline CDR1 is ENHRY and CDR2 is SYGVKD. The CDR3: CAISDRGGNTIYF. The CDR3 DNA follows: TGTGCCATCAGTGACAGGGGAGGAAACACCATATATTTT.

This chain links TRBV19 with TRBJ2-1, with a tentative D call TRBD1 (6 bases). The V gene's germline CDR1 is LNHDA and CDR2 SQIVND (reference sequence). V was trimmed by 7 bases and J by 3 bases, leaving 13 bases between them. CDR3 length: 14 amino acids. CDR3 in amino acids: CASTVDRNYNEQFF. CDR3 DNA: TGTGCCAGTACCGTGGACAGAAACTACAATGAGCAGTTCTTC.

This chain joins TRBV19 and TRBJ2-7, with D possibly being TRBD2 (7 bases). Between the trimmed V and J ends, which lost 5 bases and 2 bases, there was a span of 13 bases. Germline lookup yields CDR1 LNHDA and CDR2 SQIVND (reference sequence). CDR3 size: 14 residues. DNA for the CDR3: TGTGCCAGTAGTGAGGCGGGGGCCCCCTACGAGCAGTACTTC. Protein product: CASSEAGAPYEQYF.

J is TRBJ1-3 and V is TRBV18; maybe TRBD1 (5 bases). The germline V gene has CDR1 KGHSH and CDR2 LQKENI. Trimming stripped 3 bases from V and 2 bases from J, with 8 bases between. The CDR3 spans 14 residues. CDR3 coding DNA: TGTGCCAGCTCACCCCAGGGTCCTGGAAACACCATATATTTT. The encoded protein is CASSPQGPGNTIYF.

J is TRBJ2-5 and V is TRBV2; 7 positions agree with TRBD1. The germline V gene has CDR1 SNHLY and CDR2 FYNNEI. The CDR3 covers 13 residues. The J segment lost 2 bases and the V segment lost 5 bases, leaving 2 bases of the junction unmatched. The CDR3 region is CASSPTGQETQYF. In nucleotides, the CDR3 is TGTGCCAGCAGTCCGACAGGGCAAGAGACCCAGTACTTC.

The chain combines TRBV7-6 with TRBJ2-2, with 12 bases identical to TRBD1. J lost 5 bases, V lost 5 bases, and 6 bases had no gene match. Germline-derived CDR1 and CDR2 are SGHVS and FNYEAQ. The CDR3 spans 16 residues. The CDR3 DNA follows: TGTGCCAGCAGCGCCCCGGGACAGGGGGCTACCGGGGAGCTGTTTTTT. Translating it yields CASSAPGQGATGELFF. Full variable domain (remainder filled in from reference TRBV7-6 and TRBJ2-2): GAGVSQSPRYKVTKRGQDVALRCDPISGHVSLYWYRQALGQGPEFLTYFNYEAQQDKSGLPNDRFSAERPEGSISTLTIQRTEQRDSAMYRCASSAPGQGATGELFFGEGSRLTVL.

This chain links TRBV9 with TRBJ2-2; weak D call: TRBD2 (7 bases). Trimming stripped 0 bases from V and 4 bases from J, with 16 bases between. Germline CDR1 SGDLS, CDR2 YYNGEE. The CDR3 is 17 residues long. CDR3 protein: CASSVVGGASGTGELFF. The CDR3 DNA reads as TGTGCCAGCAGCGTAGTTGGGGGGGCGTCGGGCACCGGGGAGCTGTTTTTT. The full variable domain, with the rest looked up from reference TRBV9 and TRBJ2-2, is DSGVTQTPKHLITATGQRVTLRCSPRSGDLSVYWYQQSLDQGLQFLIQYYNGEERAKGNILERFSAQQFPDLHSELNLSSLELGDSALYFCASSVVGGASGTGELFFGEGSRLTVL.

J is TRBJ1-1 and V is TRBV7-9; D gene ambiguous. V lost 0 bases to trimming and J lost 6 bases, with 8 bases between them. This CDR3 has 13 residues. Germline values: CDR1 SEHNR, CDR2 FQNEAQ (reference sequence). For the CDR3, the DNA is TGTGCCAGCAGCTTAGCTCGGGTCCCTGAAGCTTTCTTT. The encoded protein is CASSLARVPEAFF.

The genes are TRBV15 and TRBJ2-7, with 7 bases lining up with TRBD1. Germline CDR1 is LNHNV and CDR2 is YYDKDF (reference sequence). Losses at the gene ends were 0 bases for V and 0 bases for J; bases not matched to a gene: 14. This CDR3 is 19 amino acids long. The CDR3 sequence is CATSRDRGPGGFSSYEQYF. The CDR3 region has the DNA TGTGCCACCAGCAGAGACCGTGGGCCAGGGGGTTTTAGCTCCTACGAGCAGTACTTC.

The chain has TRBV7-3 and TRBJ1-2; 10 bases match TRBD1. Germline CDR1 and CDR2: SGHTA and FQGTGA. V gave up 4 bases and J gave up 2 bases; unmatched junction bases: 4. The CDR3 sequence is 15 residues long. DNA of the CDR3: TGTGCCAGCAGCTCGGGGACAGGGGTAAACTATGGCTACACCTTC. This codes for CASSSGTGVNYGYTF.

This chain joins TRBV11-1 and TRBJ2-7; 7 nucleotides line up with TRBD2. This CDR3 contains 16 residues. From germline, CDR1 is SGHAT and CDR2 FQDESV (reference sequence). Trimming took 2 bases from V and 4 from J; bases not matched to a gene: 11. The CDR3 nucleotides read TGTGCCAGCAGCTTAACCGGGACTACCACGGATTACGAGCAGTACTTC. Protein: CASSLTGTTTDYEQYF.

The sample holds a few counts of this clone. The rearrangement uses TRBV18 and TRBJ1-5; D remains unclear. The ends were cut back, 5 bases at V and 4 bases at J, with 9 bases in the middle. Per the germline V gene, CDR1 is KGHSH and CDR2 is LQKENI. CDR3 length: 13 residues. The CDR3 coding sequence is TGTGCCAGCTCAACGTCGAGTAATCAGCCCCAGCATTTT. This sequence encodes CASSTSSNQPQHF.

The CDR3 loop is CASSHSYVGGPTNTGELFF. The CDR3 nucleotides read TGCGCCAGCAGCCACTCCTATGTGGGGGGGCCGACGAACACCGGGGAGCTGTTTTTT. The rearrangement uses TRBV4-1 and TRBJ2-2, with a tentative D call TRBD2 (7 bases). The V end lost 3 bases, the J end lost 0 bases, and 20 bases lay between the germline ends. In germline, CDR1 is MGHRA, CDR2 YSYEKL. The CDR3 sequence is 19 residues long.

The genes are TRBV5-5 and TRBJ1-6; 8 bases match TRBD1. V shed 4 bases, J shed 5 bases, and the junction held 5 bases outside the gene matches. CDR1 and CDR2 (germline): SGHKS, YYEKEE (reference sequence). The CDR3 loop spans 15 amino acids. The CDR3 bases are TGTGCCAGCAGCACCCGGACAGGGAATAATTCACCCCTCCACTTT. Amino acid sequence: CASSTRTGNNSPLHF.

The chain has TRBV7-2 and TRBJ2-1, with 10 bases matching TRBD2. With 5 bases clipped from V and 8 bases from J, the junction kept 9 bases outside the gene matches. CDR1 and CDR2 (germline): SGHTA, FQGNSA. This CDR3 has 15 residues. CDR3 amino acids: CASSQSGGAIHEQFF. As DNA, the CDR3 is TGTGCCAGCAGCCAAAGCGGGGGGGCCATCCATGAGCAGTTCTTC. The full variable domain, in which reference TRBV7-2 and TRBJ2-1 provide the parts outside the CDR3, is GAGVSQSPSNKVTEKGKDVELRCDPISGHTALYWYRQSLGQGLEFLIYFQGNSAPDKSGLPSDRFSAERTGGSVSTLTIQRTQQEDSAVYLCASSQSGGAIHEQFFGPGTRLTVL.

The gene calls are TRBV13 and TRBJ1-6, with TRBD1 matching 9 bases. Germline loops: CDR1 PRHDT, CDR2 FYEKMQ (reference sequence). The CDR3 runs to 15 residues. Trimming cost V 5 bases and J 7 bases; bases outside gene matches: 6. The CDR3 here is CASSLAGTGNSPLHF. DNA of the CDR3: TGTGCCAGCAGCCTTGCCGGGACAGGGAATTCACCCCTCCACTTT.

The J gene is TRBJ1-1, the V gene TRBV7-9; weak D call: TRBD1 (5 bases). The CDR3 has 13 amino acids. V gave up 4 bases and J gave up 1 base, with 7 bases separating them. Germline V gene data show CDR1 as SEHNR and CDR2 as FQNEAQ (reference sequence). The DNA of the CDR3 is TGTGCCAGCAGCTCCCAGGGGAACACTGAAGCTTTCTTT. It specifies CASSSQGNTEAFF.

This chain links TRBV5-6 with TRBJ1-2; D not resolved. CDR1 and CDR2 from the germline V gene are SGHDT and YYEEEE. Trimming took off 7 bases at V and 0 bases at J, with 10 bases between the two ends. The CDR3 consists of 13 residues. The CDR3 DNA sequence: TGTGCCAGCCAAACAACAGCTAACTATGGCTACACCTTC. Protein: CASQTTANYGYTF.